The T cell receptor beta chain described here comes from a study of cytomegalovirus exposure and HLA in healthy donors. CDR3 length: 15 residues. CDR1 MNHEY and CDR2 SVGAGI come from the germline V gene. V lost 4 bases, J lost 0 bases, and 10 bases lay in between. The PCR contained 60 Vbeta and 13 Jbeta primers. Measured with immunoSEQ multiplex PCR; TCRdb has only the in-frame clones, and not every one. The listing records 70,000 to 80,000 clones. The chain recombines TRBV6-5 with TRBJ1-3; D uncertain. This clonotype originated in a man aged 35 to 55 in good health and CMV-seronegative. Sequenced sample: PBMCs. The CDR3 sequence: CASSSVVYSGNTIYF. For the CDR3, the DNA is TGTGCCAGCAGTTCGGTAGTCTACTCTGGAAACACCATATATTTT.